This entry lists 20 T cell receptor beta chains sequenced from one sample in a study of shared clonotypes between healthy human individuals. Positively selected for CCR7, the CD45RO-negative cells used as naive CD8 cells excluded terminally differentiated effector memory CD45RA+ cells. Assay used: immunoSEQ multiplex PCR; TCRdb lists only in-frame clones, some missing. The repertoire has roughly 2.1 million clones, approximately 94% of them found once; the top ten carry over 1.5%. Sequenced material: naive CD8+ T cells from PBMCs. The receptors derive from a man aged 18 to 29 in good health. Some clones in this sample may be carry-over from other donors' samples.

The J gene is TRBJ2-1, the V gene TRBV5-4; no reliable D call. Germline CDR1 is SGHNT and CDR2 is YYREEE (reference sequence). This CDR3 is 15 amino acids long. Between the trimmed V and J ends, which lost 0 bases and 10 bases, there was a span of 17 bases. CDR3 nucleotide sequence: TGTGCCAGCAGCTTGGCGGAAAAAGACATGCGAGAGCAGTTCTTC. This sequence encodes CASSLAEKDMREQFF.

The chain employs TRBV27 and TRBJ2-1; TRBD2 matches at 10 bases. Trimming cost V 4 bases and J 6 bases; bases outside gene matches: 3. In germline, CDR1 is MNHEY, CDR2 SMNVEV (reference sequence). The CDR3 loop spans 14 amino acids. The CDR3 sequence is CASSSWTSGNEQFF. CDR3 nucleotide sequence: TGTGCCAGCAGTTCTTGGACTAGCGGCAATGAGCAGTTCTTC.

This sequence joins TRBV11-2 and TRBJ2-2, with D possibly matching TRBD1 (6 bases). The CDR3 contains 17 residues. Between the trimmed V and J ends, which lost 4 bases and 2 bases, there was a span of 17 bases. Germline loops: CDR1 SGHAT, CDR2 FQNNGV. CDR3 nucleotide sequence: TGTGCCAGCAGCTCTCTGACAGGATACTCAAACACCGGGGAGCTGTTTTTT. Translation gives CASSSLTGYSNTGELFF.

J is TRBJ2-7 and V is TRBV7-9, with D perhaps matching TRBD2 (6 bases). Looked up from germline, CDR1 is SEHNR and CDR2 is FQNEAQ (reference sequence). V lost 4 bases, J lost 2 bases, and 18 bases lay in between. This CDR3 is built from 16 residues. The CDR3 coding sequence is TGTGCCAGCAGCTCCCCCCGCGGGGCGAAAGCCTACGAGCAGTACTTC. It encodes CASSSPRGAKAYEQYF.

The chain employs TRBV14 and TRBJ2-7, with D perhaps being TRBD1 or TRBD2 (6 bases each). The length of the CDR3 is 16 residues. Trimming left V 0 bases short and J 3 bases short, with 15 bases between. CDR1 SGHDN and CDR2 FVKESK come from the germline V gene. The CDR3 coding sequence is TGTGCCAGCAGCCAAGATGCCCCGGGGGCGGTCTACGAGCAGTACTTC. This sequence encodes CASSQDAPGAVYEQYF.

As to this clone: This sample includes further DNA sequences coding for the same CDR3. The J gene is TRBJ2-7, the V gene TRBV6-5; 7 positions agree with TRBD2. Germline assignment: CDR1 MNHEY and CDR2 SVGAGI. J lost 1 base, V lost 0 bases, and 3 bases had no gene match. The CDR3 runs to 15 residues. DNA for the CDR3: TGTGCCAGCAGTTACTCGAGCGGGAATTCCTACGAGCAGTACTTC. Residues: CASSYSSGNSYEQYF.

This chain joins TRBV15 and TRBJ2-7; 14 nucleotides line up with TRBD2. Germline-derived CDR1 and CDR2 are LNHNV and YYDKDF (reference sequence). The CDR3 is made up of 16 amino acids. Trimming at V came to 5 bases and at J to 4 bases, leaving 7 bases not matched to a gene. CDR3 sequence reads: CATSPFGTSGSYEQYF. As DNA, the CDR3 is TGTGCCACCAGCCCCTTCGGGACTAGCGGGAGTTACGAGCAGTACTTC.

The chain couples TRBV19 to TRBJ1-5, with D perhaps matching TRBD1 (5 bases). This CDR3 comprises 15 residues. Germline lookup yields CDR1 LNHDA and CDR2 SQIVND (reference sequence). The ends were cut back, 5 bases at V and 2 bases at J, with 13 bases in the middle. The CDR3 sequence: CASSLGGLGNQPQHF. The CDR3 coding sequence is TGTGCCAGTAGTCTCGGGGGACTCGGCAATCAGCCCCAGCATTTT.

In DNA, the CDR3 is TGCGCCAGCAGCATGCCCGACACTGAAGCTTTCTTT. It codes for CASSMPDTEAFF. The chain joins TRBV23-1 to TRBJ1-1, with D hard to call. TRBV23-1 belongs to the ORF category, with a function that is uncertain. The CDR3 sequence is 12 residues long. The V gene lost 6 bases and the J gene lost 3 bases, with 8 bases spanning the gap.

The rearrangement joins TRBV28 to TRBJ2-5; D gene ambiguous. Germline V gene lookup returns CDR1 MDHEN and CDR2 SYDVKM. Trimming took 7 bases from V and 4 from J, leaving 19 bases between them. The CDR3 consists of 15 residues. The CDR3 reads CASTKKSMGGETQYF. Written as DNA, the CDR3 is TGTGCCAGCACCAAAAAGTCGATGGGCGGAGAGACCCAGTACTTC. The full variable domain, in which reference TRBV28 and TRBJ2-5 provide the parts outside the CDR3, is DVKVTQSSRYLVKRTGEKVFLECVQDMDHENMFWYRQDPGLGLRLIYFSYDVKMKEKGDIPEGYSVSREKKERFSLILESASTNQTSMYLCASTKKSMGGETQYFGPGTRLLVL.

This chain joins TRBV18 and TRBJ1-1; TRBD1 is a possible D gene (5 bases). The CDR3 has 16 residues. The germline V gene encodes CDR1 KGHSH and CDR2 LQKENI. V lost 4 bases and J 5 bases, leaving 20 bases between the germline ends. In DNA, the CDR3 is TGTGCCAGCTCACTAATAAGTCACGGGGGACCGACTGAAGCTTTCTTT. Encoded protein: CASSLISHGGPTEAFF. Drawing the rest from reference TRBV18 and TRBJ1-1, the complete variable domain is NAGVMQNPRHLVRRRGQEARLRCSPMKGHSHVYWYRQLPEEGLKFMVYLQKENIIDESGMPKERFSAEFPKEGPSILRIQQVVRGDSAAYFCASSLISHGGPTEAFFGQGTRLTVV.

This clone showed up just once. The chain links TRBV7-9 to TRBJ2-1; 10 bases map to TRBD2. Losses at the gene ends were 5 bases for V and 5 bases for J; bases not matched to a gene: 6. In germline, CDR1 is SEHNR, CDR2 FQNEAQ (reference sequence). The CDR3 is 15 residues long. The CDR3 nucleotides read TGTGCCAGCAGCCCCCGAGCGGGAGGGGACAATGAGCAGTTCTTC. Amino acids: CASSPRAGGDNEQFF.

The DNA for the CDR3 is TGTGCCAGCAGCGTAGATCTAGCGCCGCAGTATTTT. Protein: CASSVDLAPQYF. The chain uses TRBV9 and TRBJ2-3, with a weak D call TRBD2 (6 bases). Trimming removed 0 bases at V and 10 bases at J, with 9 bases between. The CDR3 is 12 residues long. Germline CDR1 and CDR2: SGDLS and YYNGEE. Full variable domain (remainder filled in from reference TRBV9 and TRBJ2-3): DSGVTQTPKHLITATGQRVTLRCSPRSGDLSVYWYQQSLDQGLQFLIQYYNGEERAKGNILERFSAQQFPDLHSELNLSSLELGDSALYFCASSVDLAPQYFGPGTRLTVL.

The chain couples TRBV19 to TRBJ2-3; perhaps TRBD2 as D (5 bases). The germline V gene encodes CDR1 LNHDA and CDR2 SQIVND (reference sequence). V was pared by 6 bases and J by 4 bases, with 17 bases between. The CDR3 loop spans 15 amino acids. The CDR3 region is CASSLWAAAPDTQYF. The CDR3 DNA follows: TGTGCCAGTAGCCTTTGGGCAGCGGCCCCAGATACGCAGTATTTT.

About this clone itself: Other DNA sequences in this sample translate to the same CDR3. The rearrangement joins TRBV5-1 to TRBJ1-1; possible D gene TRBD1, 5 bases. The V and J ends lost 0 bases and 4 bases respectively, with 7 bases between them. The CDR3 loop spans 13 amino acids. Germline CDR1 SGHRS, CDR2 YFSETQ. Here the CDR3 DNA reads TGCGCCAGCAGCTTGGCAGGGTCCACTGAAGCTTTCTTT. This translates into CASSLAGSTEAFF.

A note on this clone: The same CDR3 can be traced to other DNA sequences in this sample. The V gene is TRBV27, the J gene TRBJ2-1; D not certain. Trimming removed 6 bases at V and 0 bases at J, with 6 bases between. The CDR3 extends over 13 amino acids. In germline, CDR1 is MNHEY, CDR2 SMNVEV (reference sequence). The CDR3 DNA sequence: TGTGCCAGCAGCCTGGGCTCCTACAATGAGCAGTTCTTC. Its translation is CASSLGSYNEQFF.

The chain combines TRBV6-1 with TRBJ2-3, with D unclear. The V gene's germline CDR1 is MNHNS and CDR2 SASEGT. V lost 0 bases to trimming and J lost 1 base, with 11 bases between them. The CDR3 totals 16 residues. CDR3 residues: CASSEAKRIGTDTQYF. The CDR3 nucleotides read TGTGCCAGCAGTGAAGCGAAGAGGATTGGCACAGATACGCAGTATTTT.

Of note for this clone: Other nucleotide sequences in the sample specify the same CDR3. The chain recombines TRBV7-9 with TRBJ1-4; the D is unclear. V lost 5 bases, J lost 8 bases, and 12 bases lay in between. CDR3 length: 13 amino acids. The V gene's germline CDR1 is SEHNR and CDR2 FQNEAQ (reference sequence). The CDR3 coding sequence is TGTGCCAGCAGCCCGCCCCTAGGGGAAAAACTGTTTTTT. It is translated as CASSPPLGEKLFF.

Remarks on this clone: This CDR3 is also generated by other DNA sequences in the sample. The rearrangement uses TRBV27 and TRBJ2-7, with TRBD1 matching 7 bases. Germline V gives CDR1 MNHEY, CDR2 SMNVEV (reference sequence). V shed 6 bases, J shed 3 bases, and the junction held 11 bases outside the gene matches. The CDR3 covers 15 residues. The CDR3 nucleotides are TGTGCCAGCAGCCCGCGACAGGGCTCCGTCTACGAGCAGTACTTC. It yields the protein CASSPRQGSVYEQYF.

This clone was counted a single time. The chain uses TRBV6-6 and TRBJ2-7; D perhaps matches TRBD1 (5 bases). Germline loops: CDR1 MNHNY, CDR2 SVGAGI (reference sequence). The CDR3 runs to 14 residues. Trimming stripped 2 bases from V and 4 bases from J, with 12 bases between. The CDR3 spells CASSYDRGPYEQYF. Written as DNA, the CDR3 is TGTGCCAGCAGTTACGATAGGGGTCCGTACGAGCAGTACTTC.